The 3 T cell receptor beta chains below were found in one sample sequenced in a study of T cell changes during pregnancy in multiple sclerosis. Using immunoSEQ multiplex PCR, the repertoire was profiled, and TCRdb retains in-frame clones only, with some absent. The data show about 45,000 clones, about 90% seen once. The sequences come from CD4+ T cells from peripheral blood mononuclear cells, collected in the third trimester of pregnancy. Source of these receptors: a female donor with multiple sclerosis, enrolled in a pregnancy study.

The V and J genes are TRBV2 and TRBJ1-5, with a possible D match to TRBD1 (6 bases). This CDR3 is 18 amino acids long. CDR1 and CDR2 from the germline V gene are SNHLY and FYNNEI. Trimming removed 2 bases from V and 0 bases from J, with 17 bases in between. The CDR3 region has the DNA TGTGCCAGCAGTGAATCGGCGGACAGCTACACTAGCAATCAGCCCCAGCATTTT. Encoded protein: CASSESADSYTSNQPQHF.

This clone appeared once. The CDR3 nucleotides read TGTGCCAGCAGTTATCAGGGGATCAGCAATCAGCCCCAGCATTTT. This codes for CASSYQGISNQPQHF. The chain carries TRBV27 and TRBJ1-5, with TRBD1 as a possible D gene (6 bases). Germline V gives CDR1 MNHEY, CDR2 SMNVEV (reference sequence). CDR3 length equals 15 residues. V lost 4 bases and J 1 base, leaving 11 bases between the germline ends.

V is TRBV2 and J is TRBJ2-7, with 9 bases aligning to TRBD2. This CDR3 has 15 residues. V lost 1 base to trimming and J lost 3 bases; unmatched junction nucleotides: 4. Germline loops: CDR1 SNHLY, CDR2 FYNNEI. CDR3 amino acids: CASSEVRLAVYEQYF. CDR3 nucleotides: TGTGCCAGCAGTGAAGTGAGACTAGCGGTCTACGAGCAGTACTTC.